These 22 T cell receptor beta chains were sequenced from one sample in a study of blood T cell repertoires in COVID-19. Sequencing used immunoSEQ multiplex PCR; TCRdb keeps in-frame clones, though not all of them. The sample lists 300,000 to 400,000 clones; around nine tenths were seen once. Sample: PBMCs or T cells enriched from blood (not recorded which). These receptors were taken from a woman younger than 45 with acute COVID-19.

This clone was detected once. The CDR3 sequence is CSAATSYEQYF. The CDR3 nucleotides read TGCAGTGCGGCGACTAGCTACGAGCAGTACTTC. The V gene is TRBV20-1, the J gene TRBJ2-7, with D tentatively TRBD2 (6 bases). The germline V gene encodes CDR1 DFQATT and CDR2 SNEGSKA (reference sequence). Trimming removed 6 bases from V and 3 bases from J, with 9 bases in between. This CDR3 region has 11 residues.

The J gene is TRBJ1-5, the V gene TRBV19; D possibly corresponds to TRBD1 (6 bases). The CDR3 runs to 16 residues. The V gene lost 2 bases and the J gene lost 3 bases, with 14 bases spanning the gap. Looked up from germline, CDR1 is LNHDA and CDR2 is SQIVND (reference sequence). The CDR3 reads CASSITDRHPNQPQHF. The CDR3 bases are TGTGCCAGTAGTATAACCGACAGGCATCCCAATCAGCCCCAGCATTTT.

The V and J genes are TRBV11-2 and TRBJ1-2, with D uncertain. The V gene lost 5 bases and the J gene lost 8 bases, with 12 bases spanning the gap. The CDR3 contains 12 residues. Germline V gene lookup returns CDR1 SGHAT and CDR2 FQNNGV. The DNA of the CDR3 is TGTGCCAGCAGCGGAGCGTCGGGAGGCTACACCTTC. This encodes CASSGASGGYTF.

The chain is built from TRBV4-1 and TRBJ2-7; 7 positions match TRBD1. This CDR3 has 15 residues. The V gene's germline CDR1 is MGHRA and CDR2 YSYEKL. V dropped 2 bases and J dropped 2; count of bases not matched to a gene: 6. CDR3 sequence: CASSQRTGEAYEQYF. CDR3 bases: TGCGCCAGCAGCCAAAGGACAGGAGAAGCCTACGAGCAGTACTTC.

The chain combines TRBV5-4 with TRBJ2-5; TRBD2 agrees at 10 bases. Germline V CDR1 and CDR2: SGHNT, YYREEE (reference sequence). The CDR3 length is 14 residues. V shed 7 bases, J shed 5 bases, and the junction held 8 bases outside the gene matches. The CDR3 loop is CASHRAGGLETQYF. The CDR3 DNA is TGTGCCAGCCATAGAGCGGGGGGGCTTGAGACCCAGTACTTC.

This clone was seen only once. The chain combines TRBV18 with TRBJ2-2, with D perhaps matching TRBD1 (5 bases). Trimming left V 4 bases short and J 3 bases short, with 15 bases between. This CDR3 region has 16 residues. The germline CDR1 and CDR2 sequences are KGHSH and LQKENI. The CDR3 protein is CASSLPEGADTGELFF. CDR3 nucleotides: TGTGCCAGCTCACTCCCAGAAGGGGCCGACACCGGGGAGCTGTTTTTT.

The genes are TRBV24-1 and TRBJ1-2; 9 bases agree with TRBD1. CDR3 length: 15 amino acids. Germline CDR1 and CDR2: KGHDR and SFDVKD. The ends lost 4 bases at V and 4 bases at J; junction bases unmatched: 6. The CDR3 loop reads CATSDSDRGTYGYTF. The CDR3 DNA sequence: TGTGCCACCAGTGACTCGGACAGGGGCACCTATGGCTACACCTTC.

The chain employs TRBV7-9 and TRBJ2-3; D not certain. In germline, CDR1 is SEHNR, CDR2 FQNEAQ (reference sequence). The CDR3 totals 14 residues. Trimming left V 5 bases short and J 4 bases short, with 13 bases between. The CDR3 reads CASSLGSAPDTQYF. CDR3 DNA sequence: TGTGCCAGCAGCCTGGGTTCAGCGCCAGATACGCAGTATTTT.

This chain uses TRBV9 with TRBJ2-3; perhaps TRBD2 as D (5 bases). Germline loops: CDR1 SGDLS, CDR2 YYNGEE. V dropped 5 bases and J dropped 0 bases, with 10 bases sitting between them. The CDR3 length is 14 residues. CDR3 coding DNA: TGTGCCAGCAGTCCGGGGTTTAGCACAGATACGCAGTATTTT. Its translation is CASSPGFSTDTQYF.

The V call is TRBV23-1, the J call TRBJ2-7, with TRBD1 as a possible D gene (6 bases). TRBV23-1 is treated as an ORF (open reading frame) with a function not yet certain. Trimming removed 1 base from V and 6 bases from J, with 13 bases in between. The CDR3 has 14 amino acids. The CDR3 spells CASSQYMQGREQYF. The CDR3 DNA reads TGCGCCAGCAGTCAATATATGCAGGGGCGCGAGCAGTACTTC.

The V call is TRBV4-1, the J call TRBJ2-1; 12 bases are a match to TRBD2. This CDR3 is 15 amino acids long. Germline-derived CDR1 and CDR2 are MGHRA and YSYEKL. V gave up 3 bases and J gave up 4 bases; unmatched junction bases: 1. DNA of the CDR3: TGCGCCAGCAGCCAGCTAGCGGGGGGGTACAATGAGCAGTTCTTC. Translated: CASSQLAGGYNEQFF.

The chain carries TRBV5-1 and TRBJ1-6; the D gene is possibly TRBD1 (6 bases). Germline V CDR1 and CDR2: SGHRS, YFSETQ. V was shortened by 4 bases and J by 10 bases, with 21 bases between the two germline ends. CDR3 size: 16 residues. CDR3 sequence (DNA): TGCGCCAGCAGCCTCGCGGGGGCTCGTTACGCGTCACCCCTCCACTTT. Translated, it gives CASSLAGARYASPLHF. Variable domain in full (rest from reference TRBV5-1 and TRBJ1-6): KAGVTQTPRYLIKTRGQQVTLSCSPISGHRSVSWYQQTPGQGLQFLFEYFSETQRNKGNFPGRFSGRQFSNSRSEMNVSTLELGDSALYLCASSLAGARYASPLHFGNGTRLTVT.

V is TRBV2 and J is TRBJ1-5; TRBD1 aligns across 7 bases. Unmatched junction bases numbered 4, after V lost 7 bases and J lost 1 base. The germline V gene encodes CDR1 SNHLY and CDR2 FYNNEI. The CDR3 is 14 amino acids. CDR3 in DNA: TGTGCCAGCATGCCGACAGGGAGCAATCAGCCCCAGCATTTT. Its protein is CASMPTGSNQPQHF.

Points on this clone: This sample includes further DNA sequences coding for the same CDR3. V gene TRBV9 combines with J gene TRBJ2-7; no clear D gene. The length of the CDR3 is 14 residues. V dropped 1 base and J dropped 0 bases, with 8 bases sitting between them. CDR1 SGDLS and CDR2 YYNGEE come from the germline V gene. The CDR3 nucleotides are TGTGCCAGCAGCGTATCCCCTAGCTCCTACGAGCAGTACTTC. Translation gives CASSVSPSSYEQYF.

In DNA form, the CDR3 reads TGTGCCAGCAGCCTTCGGGGGGCCGGAGATACGCAGTATTTT. It codes for CASSLRGAGDTQYF. The rearrangement joins TRBV7-6 to TRBJ2-3; perhaps TRBD2 as D (7 bases). CDR3 size: 14 residues. V was pared by 5 bases and J by 5 bases, with 14 bases between. CDR1 and CDR2 (germline): SGHVS, FNYEAQ.

The rearrangement links TRBV19 to TRBJ2-3; D remains ambiguous. The CDR3 loop spans 12 amino acids. The V end lost 10 bases, the J end lost 11 bases, and 19 bases lay between the germline ends. From germline, CDR1 is LNHDA and CDR2 SQIVND (reference sequence). The chain's CDR3 is CATRSSPIGQYF. In nucleotides, the CDR3 is TGTGCCACCCGGAGTTCGCCCATAGGGCAGTATTTT.

Of note for this clone: This specimen includes other DNA sequences encoding the same CDR3. V gene TRBV5-1 combines with J gene TRBJ2-7; 14 positions agree with TRBD2. Per germline, CDR1 SGHRS and CDR2 YFSETQ. The CDR3 loop spans 15 amino acids. V trimming: 3 bases; J trimming: 4 bases; junction bases outside the gene matches: 3. The CDR3 is CASSWGLAGVYEQYF. The CDR3 DNA reads TGCGCCAGCAGCTGGGGACTAGCGGGGGTATACGAGCAGTACTTC.

J is TRBJ2-2 and V is TRBV7-3; D may be TRBD1 (5 bases). The CDR3 contains 17 residues. The V gene's germline CDR1 is SGHTA and CDR2 FQGTGA. V lost 3 bases, J lost 1 base, and 15 bases lay in between. This chain's CDR3 is CASSFRRTFLNTGELFF. In DNA form, the CDR3 reads TGTGCCAGCAGCTTCCGTCGGACATTTTTGAACACCGGGGAGCTGTTTTTT.

The chain joins TRBV9 to TRBJ1-2; the D is unclear. The V end lost 0 bases, the J end lost 2 bases, and 8 bases lay between the germline ends. The CDR3 consists of 14 residues. Germline assignment: CDR1 SGDLS and CDR2 YYNGEE. Written as DNA, the CDR3 is TGTGCCAGCAGCGTAGGAGAATGGAACTATGGCTACACCTTC. This encodes CASSVGEWNYGYTF.

V gene TRBV7-9 combines with J gene TRBJ2-4, with 8 bases lining up with TRBD1. Per germline, CDR1 SEHNR and CDR2 FQNEAQ (reference sequence). Germline trimming cut 1 base from V and 0 bases from J; bases unmatched to any gene: 2. CDR3 size: 16 residues. The CDR3 reads CASSLGQGIAKNIQYF. The DNA of the CDR3 is TGTGCCAGCAGCTTAGGACAGGGGATAGCCAAAAACATTCAGTACTTC.

The chain uses TRBV28 and TRBJ1-2; maybe TRBD1 (5 bases). This CDR3 region has 15 residues. V was cut by 4 bases and J by 1 base, with 13 bases left in between. CDR1 is MDHEN and CDR2 is SYDVKM in the germline V gene. CDR3 nucleotides: TGTGCCAGCAGTTCCCTAAGGGGACTTAACTATGGCTACACCTTC. It encodes CASSSLRGLNYGYTF.

The gene calls are TRBV5-1 and TRBJ2-1; TRBD1 aligns across 11 bases. This CDR3 is 16 amino acids long. Germline V CDR1 and CDR2: SGHRS, YFSETQ. V gave up 5 bases and J gave up 6 bases; unmatched junction bases: 10. Here the CDR3 DNA reads TGCGCCAGCAGACTATCCCCGGGACAGGGGGGCAATGAGCAGTTCTTC. It specifies CASRLSPGQGGNEQFF.